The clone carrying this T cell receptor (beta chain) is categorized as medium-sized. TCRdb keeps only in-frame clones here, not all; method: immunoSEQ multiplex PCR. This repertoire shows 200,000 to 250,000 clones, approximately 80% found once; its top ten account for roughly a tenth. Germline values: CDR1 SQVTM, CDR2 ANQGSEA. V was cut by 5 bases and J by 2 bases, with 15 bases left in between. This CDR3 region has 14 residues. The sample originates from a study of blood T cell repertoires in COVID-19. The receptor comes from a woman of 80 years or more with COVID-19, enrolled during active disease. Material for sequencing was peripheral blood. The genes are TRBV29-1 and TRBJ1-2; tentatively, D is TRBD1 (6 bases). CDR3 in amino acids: CSVPRAGTNYGYTF. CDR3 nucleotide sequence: TGCAGCGTTCCCAGGGCTGGGACAAACTATGGCTACACCTTC.